Shown below are 15 T cell receptor beta chains from a single sample sequenced in a study of T cell responses to AZD1222 COVID-19 vaccine (dated by TCRdb to the early 2020s). The time point label here, explained by the study, means: baseline before first vaccination. Libraries were constructed by the immunoSEQ multiplex PCR assay. TCRdb stores this immuneACCESS table with in-frame sequences only. Part of the clones is absent; in the studies checked, under half of the shortfall reflects unresolved V genes, and no reason is known for the rest. The sample table shows tens of thousands of clones, and roughly 89% are seen once. The ten top clones hold about 7% of the sample. Here the sequenced sample was peripheral blood, taken on day 0 of AZD1222 vaccination. All receptors come from an adult in good health.

The chain couples TRBV4-3 to TRBJ2-1; 8 bases are a match to TRBD2. Germline assignment: CDR1 LGHNA and CDR2 YSLEER. Germline trimming cut 0 bases from V and 5 bases from J; bases unmatched to any gene: 3. This CDR3 is 15 amino acids long. DNA for the CDR3: TGCGCCAGCAGCCAAGAAGGGACTAGGGACAATGAGCAGTTCTTC. Protein sequence: CASSQEGTRDNEQFF.

This chain connects TRBV3-1 (or the pseudogene TRBV3-2) to TRBJ1-1, with D perhaps TRBD1 (6 bases). Trimming stripped 1 base from V and 4 bases from J, with 7 bases between. The length of the CDR3 is 13 residues. The V gene's germline CDR1 is LGHDT and CDR2 YNNKEL (reference sequence). The CDR3 sequence: CASSQVGGTEAFF. The CDR3, as DNA: TGTGCCAGCAGCCAAGTAGGGGGCACTGAAGCTTTCTTT.

The CDR3 loop is CALRGAFF. DNA of the CDR3: TGTGCCCTAAGAGGGGCTTTCTTT. The J gene is TRBJ1-1, the V gene TRBV12-1. TRBV12-1 is marked as a pseudogene. This CDR3 contains 8 residues.

The chain is built from TRBV4-3 and TRBJ2-3; the match to TRBD1 covers 7 bases. Looked up from germline, CDR1 is LGHNA and CDR2 is YSLEER. The CDR3 is made up of 17 amino acids. V dropped 0 bases and J dropped 0; count of bases not matched to a gene: 6. The CDR3 protein is CASSQENRGLSTDTQYF. As DNA, the CDR3 is TGCGCCAGCAGCCAAGAAAACAGGGGCCTCAGCACAGATACGCAGTATTTT.

This chain uses TRBV15 with TRBJ2-1, with a possible D match to TRBD2 (7 bases). The germline V gene has CDR1 LNHNV and CDR2 YYDKDF (reference sequence). The CDR3 loop spans 17 amino acids. Trimming removed 0 bases from V and 7 bases from J, with 19 bases in between. The CDR3 coding sequence is TGTGCCACCAGCAGAGATTTTCCGGCGGGGGCTGATAATGAGCAGTTCTTC. Translation gives CATSRDFPAGADNEQFF.

The chain links TRBV2 to TRBJ1-2; 10 positions match TRBD1. CDR3 length: 14 residues. CDR1 and CDR2 from the germline V gene are SNHLY and FYNNEI. With V trimmed by 4 bases and J by 4 bases, 3 bases remained unmatched. The DNA of the CDR3 is TGTGCCAGCAGTGGGACAGGGGGAATCTATGGCTACACCTTC. Protein product: CASSGTGGIYGYTF.

In its sample, this clone was seen a few times. J is TRBJ2-7 and V is TRBV27; D tentatively fits TRBD1 or TRBD2 (6 bases each). CDR3 length: 14 residues. V was pared by 6 bases and J by 3 bases, with 15 bases between. Germline V gene lookup returns CDR1 MNHEY and CDR2 SMNVEV (reference sequence). CDR3 DNA sequence: TGTGCCAGCAGCCCCCGGGGGCTCGGCTACGAGCAGTACTTC. It translates to CASSPRGLGYEQYF.

The chain carries TRBV2 and TRBJ2-7, with 7 bases identical to TRBD2. This CDR3 has 17 residues. Germline V gives CDR1 SNHLY, CDR2 FYNNEI. V shed 8 bases and J 6 bases; nucleotides not matched to a gene: 22. CDR3 amino acids: CASGSPAGTPSTVEQYF. The CDR3 nucleotides are TGTGCCAGCGGGAGTCCAGCGGGGACTCCTTCCACGGTCGAGCAGTACTTC.

The J gene is TRBJ1-3, the V gene TRBV19, with D unresolved. V lost 3 bases, J lost 3 bases, and 9 bases lay in between. CDR3 length equals 14 residues. The germline V gene encodes CDR1 LNHDA and CDR2 SQIVND (reference sequence). The CDR3 DNA reads TGTGCCAGTAGTATTCAGAGCCGTGGAAACACCATATATTTT. This gives the protein CASSIQSRGNTIYF. Together with reference TRBV19 and TRBJ1-3, the CDR3 gives the full variable domain: DGGITQSPKYLFRKEGQNVTLSCEQNLNHDAMYWYRQDPGQGLRLIYYSQIVNDFQKGDIAEGYSVSREKKESFPLTVTSAQKNPTAFYLCASSIQSRGNTIYFGEGSWLTVV.

This sequence joins TRBV10-3 and TRBJ1-5; 7 bases map to TRBD1. Germline-derived CDR1 and CDR2 are ENHRY and SYGVKD. The CDR3 runs 17 residues. V was clipped by 3 bases and J by 0 bases; unmatched bases: 8. The CDR3 loop reads CAISETRQGVSNQPQHF. CDR3 DNA: TGTGCCATCAGTGAAACCCGGCAGGGGGTTAGCAATCAGCCCCAGCATTTT.

This clone showed up just a few times. The V call is TRBV5-1, the J call TRBJ1-1; D is perhaps TRBD1 (5 bases). Trimming removed 2 bases from V and 2 bases from J, with 10 bases in between. CDR1 SGHRS and CDR2 YFSETQ come from the germline V gene. The CDR3 totals 14 residues. CDR3 amino acids: CASSLGAGNTEAFF. The CDR3 DNA is TGCGCCAGCAGCTTAGGGGCAGGCAACACTGAAGCTTTCTTT.

The chain couples TRBV2 to TRBJ1-6; the D gene is possibly TRBD1 (5 bases). CDR1 is SNHLY, CDR2 FYNNEI, per germline. V lost 0 bases and J lost 6, with 6 bases in between. This CDR3 has 14 residues. The CDR3 DNA sequence: TGTGCCAGCAGTGAAGCGACAGCTAATTCACCCCTCCACTTT. Its translation: CASSEATANSPLHF.

The rearrangement uses TRBV6-5 and TRBJ2-1, with a weak D call TRBD1 (5 bases). The V gene's germline CDR1 is MNHEY and CDR2 SVGAGI. Trimming shortened V by 4 bases and J by 0 bases, and 7 bases separated the two germline ends. The CDR3 covers 14 residues. CDR3 DNA sequence: TGTGCCAGCAGTTTCGACAGCTCCTACAATGAGCAGTTCTTC. Its translation: CASSFDSSYNEQFF.

The rearrangement joins TRBV5-1 to TRBJ1-6; 7 bases fit TRBD1. Per germline, CDR1 SGHRS and CDR2 YFSETQ. The junction had 4 bases not matched to a gene; V was cut back by 0 bases and J by 7 bases. The CDR3 extends over 15 amino acids. In DNA form, the CDR3 reads TGCGCCAGCAGCTTGGGACAGGGTGGGAATTCACCCCTCCACTTT. This gives the protein CASSLGQGGNSPLHF.

This chain connects TRBV11-1 to TRBJ1-1, with 7 bases lining up with TRBD1. The J segment lost 10 bases and the V segment lost 5 bases, leaving 10 bases of the junction unmatched. This CDR3 is 13 amino acids long. Germline CDR1 SGHAT, CDR2 FQDESV (reference sequence). The CDR3 spells CASSHDRVHVAFF. DNA for the CDR3: TGTGCCAGCAGCCACGACAGGGTACATGTAGCTTTCTTT.